This TCR beta chain was captured in a study of blood T cell repertoires in COVID-19. Trimming removed 4 bases from V and 6 bases from J; junction bases left unmatched: 9. Germline CDR1 reads SGHRS; CDR2 reads YFSETQ. The CDR3 sequence is 15 residues long. Some clones are missing from TCRdb's copy, which holds only in-frame ones; the method was immunoSEQ multiplex PCR. The sample holds about 74,000 clones, 90% seen once. The source of this sequence is a human donor in a cohort sampled during active COVID-19. Sequencing was carried out using peripheral blood. V is TRBV5-1 and J is TRBJ2-1; 8 bases align to TRBD2. CDR3 sequence (DNA): TGCGCCAGCAGCGTGGGGACTAGTCGCGTCAATGAGCAGTTCTTC. Amino acids: CASSVGTSRVNEQFF.